This T cell receptor beta chain was found in a study of post-analysis software for immune sequencing data. Study-level findings and limits: People with multiple sclerosis had a significantly lower normalized Chao1 diversity than controls did. A handful of TRBV segments appeared more often in patients than in controls, and TRBV5-6, TRBV5-1 and TRBV20-1 were among these.

The ends were cut back, 0 bases at V and 4 bases at J, with 15 bases in the middle. Per the germline V gene, CDR1 is LGHNA and CDR2 is YNFKEQ. The CDR3 runs 16 residues. Prepared libraries of TCR beta cDNA carried unique molecular identifiers. Between about 1 and 11 million T cells gave rise to roughly 0.5 million cDNA molecules. From the PCR reads, TCRdb called clonotypes with MiXCR, one entry per CDR3 protein. The sample records about 460,000 distinct CDR3 sequences, 45% being singletons. A remark on this clonotype: What it binds is unknown.

Sequenced: blood. This chain links TRBV4-2 with TRBJ1-2, with D maybe TRBD1 (5 bases). This sequence originates from a girl under 18 with multiple sclerosis. The CDR3 DNA reads TGTGCCAGCAGCCAAGAGGCCCAGGGAGGGGCCTATGGCTACACCTTC. This sequence encodes CASSQEAQGGAYGYTF.